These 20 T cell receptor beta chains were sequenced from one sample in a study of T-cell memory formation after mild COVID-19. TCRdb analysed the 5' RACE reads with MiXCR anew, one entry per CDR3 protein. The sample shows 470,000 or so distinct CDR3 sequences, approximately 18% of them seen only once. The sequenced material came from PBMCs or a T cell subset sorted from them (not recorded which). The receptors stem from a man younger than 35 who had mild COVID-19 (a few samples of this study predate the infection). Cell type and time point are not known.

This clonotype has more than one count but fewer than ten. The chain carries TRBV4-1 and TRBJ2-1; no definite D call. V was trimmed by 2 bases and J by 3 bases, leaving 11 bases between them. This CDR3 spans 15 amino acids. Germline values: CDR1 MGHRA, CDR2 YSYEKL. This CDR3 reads CASSQMDTVYNEQFF. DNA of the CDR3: TGCGCCAGCAGCCAAATGGATACAGTCTACAATGAGCAGTTCTTC.

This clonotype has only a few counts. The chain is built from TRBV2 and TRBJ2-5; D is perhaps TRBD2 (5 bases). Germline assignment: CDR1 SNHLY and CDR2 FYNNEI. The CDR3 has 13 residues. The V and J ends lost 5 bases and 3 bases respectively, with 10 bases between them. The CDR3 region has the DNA TGTGCCAGCAGTTTCGGACTCAAAGAGACCCAGTACTTC. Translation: CASSFGLKETQYF.

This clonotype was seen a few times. The CDR3 protein is CASSQAPSGYEQYV. The CDR3 bases are TGCGCCAGCAGCCAAGCCCCTAGCGGCTACGAGCAGTACGTC. This chain joins TRBV4-1 and TRBJ2-7; 7 bases agree with TRBD2. CDR3 length: 14 amino acids. Trimming at V came to 1 base and at J to 3 bases, leaving 3 bases not matched to a gene. The germline V gene has CDR1 MGHRA and CDR2 YSYEKL.

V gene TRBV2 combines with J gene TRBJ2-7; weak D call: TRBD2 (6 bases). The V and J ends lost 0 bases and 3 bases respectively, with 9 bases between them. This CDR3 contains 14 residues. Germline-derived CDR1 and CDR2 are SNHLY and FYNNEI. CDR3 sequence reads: CASSEARGSYEQYF. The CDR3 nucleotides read TGTGCCAGCAGTGAAGCGCGGGGTAGCTACGAGCAGTACTTC.

The CDR3 here is CASRPTATTGNEQFF. CDR3 nucleotides: TGTGCCAGCAGACCGACAGCTACCACAGGGAATGAGCAGTTCTTC. The chain joins TRBV6-5 to TRBJ2-1, with D possibly being TRBD1 (6 bases). The CDR3 is made up of 15 amino acids. Germline V gene sequence: CDR1 MNHEY, CDR2 SVGAGI. Trimming took off 6 bases at V and 7 bases at J, with 19 bases between the two ends.

The DNA of the CDR3 is TGCGCCAGCAGCCAAGACGGTTTCACCGGGGAGCTGTTTTTT. Its protein is CASSQDGFTGELFF. J is TRBJ2-2 and V is TRBV4-1; D call uncertain. CDR3 size: 14 residues. The V gene's germline CDR1 is MGHRA and CDR2 YSYEKL. Trimming stripped 0 bases from V and 4 bases from J, with 6 bases between.

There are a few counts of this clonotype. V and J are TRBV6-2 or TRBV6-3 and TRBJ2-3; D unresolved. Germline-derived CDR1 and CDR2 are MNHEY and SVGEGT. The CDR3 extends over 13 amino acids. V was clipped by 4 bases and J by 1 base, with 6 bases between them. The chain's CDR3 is CASSSTRTDTQYF. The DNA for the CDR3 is TGTGCCAGCAGTTCGACTCGCACAGATACGCAGTATTTT.

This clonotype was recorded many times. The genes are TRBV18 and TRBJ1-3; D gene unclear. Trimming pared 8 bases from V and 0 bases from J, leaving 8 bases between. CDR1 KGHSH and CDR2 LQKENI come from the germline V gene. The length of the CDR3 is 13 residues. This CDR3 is CASSPGSGNTIYF. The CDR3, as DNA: TGTGCCAGCAGCCCGGGCTCTGGAAACACCATATATTTT.

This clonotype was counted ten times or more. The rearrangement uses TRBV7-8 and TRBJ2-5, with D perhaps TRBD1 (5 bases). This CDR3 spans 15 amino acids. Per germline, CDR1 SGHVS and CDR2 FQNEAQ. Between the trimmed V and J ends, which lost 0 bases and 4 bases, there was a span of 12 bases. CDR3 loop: CASSLAQGHPETQYF. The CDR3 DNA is TGTGCCAGCAGCTTAGCTCAGGGCCATCCAGAGACCCAGTACTTC.

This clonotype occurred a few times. The CDR3 DNA follows: TGTGCTCTTACCCCCTCCTATGAGACCCAGTACTTC. It codes for CALTPSYETQYF. The rearrangement uses TRBV12-5 and TRBJ2-5; unclear D gene. CDR1 LGHNT and CDR2 FRNRAP come from the germline V gene. Trimming cost V 11 bases and J 5 bases, with 15 bases left between them. The CDR3 contains 12 residues.

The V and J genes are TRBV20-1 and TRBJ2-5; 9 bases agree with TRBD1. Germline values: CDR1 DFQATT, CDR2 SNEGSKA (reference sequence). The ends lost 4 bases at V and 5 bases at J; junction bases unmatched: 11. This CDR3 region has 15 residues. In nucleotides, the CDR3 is TGCAGTGCTACCTCCGGGACAGGGCCCCGGGAGACCCAGTACTTC. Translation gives CSATSGTGPRETQYF.

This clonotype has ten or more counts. CDR3 DNA sequence: TGCAGCGTTGTAGGGGGGGGCCACCAAAGCTCCTACGAGCAGTACTTC. Encoded protein: CSVVGGGHQSSYEQYF. The chain carries TRBV29-1 and TRBJ2-7; D is perhaps TRBD2 (7 bases). The CDR3 runs to 16 residues. Per the germline V gene, CDR1 is SQVTM and CDR2 is ANQGSEA. V was clipped by 4 bases and J by 0 bases, with 19 bases between them.

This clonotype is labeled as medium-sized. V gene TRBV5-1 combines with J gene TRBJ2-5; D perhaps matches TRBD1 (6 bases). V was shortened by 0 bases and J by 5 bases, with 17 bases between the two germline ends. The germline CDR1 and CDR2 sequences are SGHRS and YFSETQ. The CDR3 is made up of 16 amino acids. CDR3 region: CASSLAGGDSGETQYF. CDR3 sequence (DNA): TGCGCCAGCAGCTTGGCTGGGGGCGATTCAGGCGAGACCCAGTACTTC.

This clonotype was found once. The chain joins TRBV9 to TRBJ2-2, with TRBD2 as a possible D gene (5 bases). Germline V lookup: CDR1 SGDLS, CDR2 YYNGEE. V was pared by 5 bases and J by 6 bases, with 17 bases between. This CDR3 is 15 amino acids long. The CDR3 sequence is CASSPSPGWAGELFF. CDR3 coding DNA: TGTGCCAGCAGTCCCAGCCCGGGATGGGCCGGGGAGCTGTTTTTT.

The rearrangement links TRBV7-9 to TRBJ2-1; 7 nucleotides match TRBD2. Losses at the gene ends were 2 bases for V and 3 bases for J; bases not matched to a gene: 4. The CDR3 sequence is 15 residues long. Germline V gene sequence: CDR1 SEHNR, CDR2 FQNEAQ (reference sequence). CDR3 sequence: CASSLWLADYNEQFF. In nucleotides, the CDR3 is TGTGCCAGCAGCTTATGGCTAGCGGACTACAATGAGCAGTTCTTC.

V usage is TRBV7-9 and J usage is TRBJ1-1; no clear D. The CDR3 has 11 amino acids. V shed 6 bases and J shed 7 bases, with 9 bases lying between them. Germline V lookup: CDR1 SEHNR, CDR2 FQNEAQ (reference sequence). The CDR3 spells CASSFKVEAFF. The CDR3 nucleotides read TGTGCCAGCAGTTTTAAAGTTGAAGCTTTCTTT.

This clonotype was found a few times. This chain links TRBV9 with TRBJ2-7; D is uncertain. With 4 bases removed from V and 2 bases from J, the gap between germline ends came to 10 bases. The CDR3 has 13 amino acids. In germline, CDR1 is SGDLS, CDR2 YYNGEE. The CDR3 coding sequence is TGTGCCAGCAGCCCTTCGGGTACCTACGAGCAGTACTTC. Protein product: CASSPSGTYEQYF.

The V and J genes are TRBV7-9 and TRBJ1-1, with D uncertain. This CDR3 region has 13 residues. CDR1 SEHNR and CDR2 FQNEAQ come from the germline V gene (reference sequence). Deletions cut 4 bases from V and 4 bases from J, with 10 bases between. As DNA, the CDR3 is TGTGCCAGCAGCTCTGGACTGATCACTGAAGCTTTCTTT. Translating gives CASSSGLITEAFF.

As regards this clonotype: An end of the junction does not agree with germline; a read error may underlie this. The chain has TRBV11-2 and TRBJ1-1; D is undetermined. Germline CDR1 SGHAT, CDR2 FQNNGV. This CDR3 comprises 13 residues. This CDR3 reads CASSLVADTEAFF. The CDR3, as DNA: TGTGCCAGCAGCTTAGTGGCCGACACAGAAGCTTTCTTT.

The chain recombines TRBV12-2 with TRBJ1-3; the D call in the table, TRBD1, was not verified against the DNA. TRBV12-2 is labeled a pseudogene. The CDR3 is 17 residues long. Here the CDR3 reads CASRLARDRNSGNTIYF. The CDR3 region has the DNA TGTGCAAGTCGCTTAGCCCGGGACAGAAACTCTGGAAACACCATATATTTT.